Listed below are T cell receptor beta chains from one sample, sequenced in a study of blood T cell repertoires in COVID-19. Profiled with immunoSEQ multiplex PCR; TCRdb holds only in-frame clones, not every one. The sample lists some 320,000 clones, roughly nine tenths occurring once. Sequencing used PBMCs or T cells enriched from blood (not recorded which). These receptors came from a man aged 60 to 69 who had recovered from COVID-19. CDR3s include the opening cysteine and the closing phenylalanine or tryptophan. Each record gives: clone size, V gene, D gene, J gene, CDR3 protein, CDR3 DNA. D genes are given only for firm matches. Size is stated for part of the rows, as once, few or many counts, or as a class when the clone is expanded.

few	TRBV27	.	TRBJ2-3	CASSIRDTQYF	TGTGCCAGCAGCATCCGGGATACGCAGTATTTT
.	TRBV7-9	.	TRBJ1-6	CASSLAGEGFSPLHF	TGTGCCAGCAGCTTAGCGGGGGAGGGTTTCTCACCCCTCCACTTT
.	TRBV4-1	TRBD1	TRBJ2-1	CASSRGQGTNEQFF	TGCGCCAGCAGCCGCGGACAGGGAACCAATGAGCAGTTCTTC
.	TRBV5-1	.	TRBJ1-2	CASSLEVSYGYTF	TGCGCCAGCAGCTTGGAAGTTAGCTATGGCTACACCTTC
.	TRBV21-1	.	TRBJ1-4	CASSKALSGVDKLFF	TGTGCCAGCAGCAAAGCGCTTTCCGGGGTGGATAAACTGTTTTTT
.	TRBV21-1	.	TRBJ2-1	CASSKGLAGGYEQFF	TGTGCCAGCAGCAAGGGCCTAGCGGGAGGTTATGAGCAGTTCTTC
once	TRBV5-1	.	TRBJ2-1	CASSERSSYNEQFF	TGCGCCAGCAGCGAACGTAGCTCCTACAATGAGCAGTTCTTC
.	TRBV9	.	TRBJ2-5	CASSVGSMETQYF	TGTGCCAGCAGCGTAGGGAGCATGGAGACCCAGTACTTC
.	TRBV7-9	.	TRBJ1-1	CASSLDGEWNTEAFF	TGTGCCAGCAGCTTAGATGGGGAGTGGAACACTGAAGCTTTCTTT
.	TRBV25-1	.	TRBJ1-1	CAPSPTKPLF	TGTGCTCCCTCCCCAACTAAGCCCCTCTTT
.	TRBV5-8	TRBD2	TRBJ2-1	CASSPRVPRGDEQFF	TGTGCCAGCAGCCCTCGGGTCCCGCGGGGGGATGAGCAGTTCTTC
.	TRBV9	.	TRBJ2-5	CASSAGHGQETQYF	TGTGCCAGCAGCGCCGGACATGGACAAGAGACCCAGTACTTC
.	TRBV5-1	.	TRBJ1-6	CASLGPTGPNSPLHF	TGCGCCAGCCTTGGACCCACAGGACCGAATTCACCCCTCCACTTT
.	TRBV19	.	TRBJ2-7	CASSMLADTKYEQYF	TGTGCCAGTAGTATGCTCGCGGACACCAAATACGAGCAGTACTTC
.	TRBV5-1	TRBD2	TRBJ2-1	CASTRGGSGAYEQFF	TGCGCCAGCACTCGAGGAGGTAGCGGGGCCTATGAGCAGTTCTTC
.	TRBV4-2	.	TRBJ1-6	CASTRGVSYNSPLHF	TGTGCCAGCACCCGGGGGGTCTCCTATAATTCACCCCTCCACTTT
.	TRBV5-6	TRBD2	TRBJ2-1	CASTGRRRLAGGPEQFF	TGTGCCAGCACCGGACGAAGGCGACTAGCGGGGGGGCCTGAGCAGTTCTTC
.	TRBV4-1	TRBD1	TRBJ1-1	CASSPEGALNTEAFF	TGCGCCAGCAGCCCCGAGGGGGCTTTGAACACTGAAGCTTTCTTT
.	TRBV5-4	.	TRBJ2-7	CASSDRAYEQYF	TGTGCCAGCAGCGACCGGGCCTACGAGCAGTACTTC
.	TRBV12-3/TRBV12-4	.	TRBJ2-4	CASRPTGPNIQYF	TGTGCCAGCAGACCGACAGGTCCAAACATTCAGTACTTC
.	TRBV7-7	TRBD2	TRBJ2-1	CASSTGTSGSDEQFF	TGTGCTAGCAGCACCGGGACTAGTGGCAGTGATGAGCAGTTCTTC
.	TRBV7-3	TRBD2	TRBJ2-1	CASSLGLATYNEQFF	TGTGCCAGCAGCTTGGGACTAGCTACCTACAATGAGCAGTTCTTC
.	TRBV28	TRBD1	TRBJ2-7	CASSLTGQQYF	TGTGCCAGCAGTTTGACAGGGCAGCAGTACTTC
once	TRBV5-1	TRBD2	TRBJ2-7	CASSPTGRPSEQYF	TGCGCCAGCAGCCCCACCGGGAGGCCCTCCGAGCAGTACTTC
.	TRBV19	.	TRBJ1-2	CATRRGERYGYTF	TGTGCCACTCGCAGGGGTGAGAGGTATGGCTACACCTTC
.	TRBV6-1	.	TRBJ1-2	CASSEGSLQSGGYTF	TGTGCCAGCAGTGAGGGGAGTTTACAATCCGGCGGCTACACCTTC
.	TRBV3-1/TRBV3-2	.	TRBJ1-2	CASSQDSTGSYGYTF	TGTGCCAGCAGCCAAGATAGCACAGGCTCCTATGGCTACACCTTC
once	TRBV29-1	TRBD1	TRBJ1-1	CSVKDRTLGMNTEAFF	TGCAGCGTAAAGGACAGGACCCTTGGGATGAACACTGAAGCTTTCTTT
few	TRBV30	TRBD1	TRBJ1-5	CAWSVKGQGFSNQPQHF	TGTGCCTGGAGTGTAAAGGGACAGGGATTTAGCAATCAGCCCCAGCATTTT
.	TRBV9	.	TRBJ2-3	CASSVLDTQYF	TGTGCCAGCAGCGTTCTAGATACGCAGTATTTT
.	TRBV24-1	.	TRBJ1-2	CATSDSRVPYGYTF	TGTGCCACCAGTGATTCCCGGGTCCCCTATGGCTACACCTTC
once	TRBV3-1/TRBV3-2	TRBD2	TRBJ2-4	CASSQGLAELKNIQYF	TGTGCCAGCAGCCAAGGGCTAGCGGAGCTAAAAAACATTCAGTACTTC
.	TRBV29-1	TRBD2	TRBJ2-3	CSAVAGVTDTQYF	TGCAGCGCCGTAGCGGGGGTCACAGATACGCAGTATTTT
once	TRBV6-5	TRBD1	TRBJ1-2	CASSLTGIYGYTF	TGTGCCAGCAGCTTGACAGGGATTTATGGCTACACCTTC
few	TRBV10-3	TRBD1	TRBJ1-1	CAIGQGPTEAFF	TGTGCCATCGGACAGGGTCCCACTGAAGCTTTCTTT
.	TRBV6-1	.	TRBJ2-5	CASSARQGPQYQETQYF	TGTGCCAGCAGTGCGAGGCAGGGGCCCCAGTACCAAGAGACCCAGTACTTC
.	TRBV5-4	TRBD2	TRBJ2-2	CASSFRIAGLNTGELFF	TGTGCCAGCAGCTTCCGCATAGCGGGCTTGAACACCGGGGAGCTGTTTTTT
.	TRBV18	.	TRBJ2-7	CASSPQRQGNEQYF	TGTGCCAGCTCACCACAAAGGCAGGGGAACGAGCAGTACTTC
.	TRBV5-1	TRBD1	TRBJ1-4	CASSLGTGNEKLFF	TGCGCCAGCAGCTTGGGGACAGGGAATGAAAAACTGTTTTTT
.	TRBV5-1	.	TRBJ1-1	CASSRGGNTEAFF	TGCGCCAGCAGTAGGGGAGGGAACACTGAAGCTTTCTTT
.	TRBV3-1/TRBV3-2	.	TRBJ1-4	CASSQESFATNEKLFF	TGTGCCAGCAGCCAAGAATCATTTGCAACTAATGAAAAACTGTTTTTT
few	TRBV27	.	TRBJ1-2	CASRDRFNYGYTF	TGTGCCAGCAGAGACAGATTTAACTATGGCTACACCTTC
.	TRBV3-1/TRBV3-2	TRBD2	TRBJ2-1	CASSQERVAGGSEQFF	TGTGCCAGCAGCCAAGAGAGGGTAGCGGGGGGCAGTGAGCAGTTCTTC
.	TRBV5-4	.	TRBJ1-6	CASSPAGSPLHF	TGTGCCAGCAGCCCGGCAGGTTCACCCCTCCACTTT
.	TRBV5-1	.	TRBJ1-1	CASSLSGVNTEAFF	TGCGCCAGCAGCTTGTCGGGGGTGAACACTGAAGCTTTCTTT
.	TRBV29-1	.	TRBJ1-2	CSVVSLNYGYTF	TGCAGCGTTGTCTCCCTAAACTATGGCTACACCTTC
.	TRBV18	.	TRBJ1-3	CASSGDTPSSGNTIYF	TGTGCCAGCTCAGGGGACACCCCTTCCTCTGGAAACACCATATATTTT
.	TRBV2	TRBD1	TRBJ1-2	CASNQGQNYGYTF	TGTGCCAGCAACCAGGGACAGAACTATGGCTACACCTTC
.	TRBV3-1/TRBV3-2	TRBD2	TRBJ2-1	CASSQVGLAGGLTPNSNEQFF	TGTGCCAGCAGCCAAGTCGGGCTAGCGGGAGGACTTACCCCCAATTCCAATGAGCAGTTCTTC
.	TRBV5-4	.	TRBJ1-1	CASSLTRVVDTEAFF	TGTGCCAGCAGCTTGACCAGGGTTGTTGACACTGAAGCTTTCTTT
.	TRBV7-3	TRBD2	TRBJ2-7	CASSLSGTSGSEQYF	TGTGCCAGCAGCTTATCTGGGACTAGCGGGAGCGAGCAGTACTTC
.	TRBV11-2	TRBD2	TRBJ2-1	CASSLPGLVTNEQFF	TGTGCCAGCAGCTTACCGGGACTAGTAACCAATGAGCAGTTCTTC
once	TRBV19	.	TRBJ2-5	CASSREETQYF	TGTGCCAGTAGTAGGGAGGAGACCCAGTACTTC
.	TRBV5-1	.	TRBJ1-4	CASSYPRDPNEKLFF	TGCGCCAGCAGCTATCCCAGGGATCCTAATGAAAAACTGTTTTTT